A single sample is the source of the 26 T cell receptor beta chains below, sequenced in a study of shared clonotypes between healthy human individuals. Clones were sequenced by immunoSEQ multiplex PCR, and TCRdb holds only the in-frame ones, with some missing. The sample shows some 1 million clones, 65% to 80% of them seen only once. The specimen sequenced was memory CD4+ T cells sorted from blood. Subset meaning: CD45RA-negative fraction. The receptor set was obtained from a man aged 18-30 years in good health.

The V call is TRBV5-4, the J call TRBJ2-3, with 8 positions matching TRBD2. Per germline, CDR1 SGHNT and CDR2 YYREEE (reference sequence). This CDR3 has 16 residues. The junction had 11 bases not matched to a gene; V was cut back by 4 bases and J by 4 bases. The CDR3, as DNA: TGTGCCAGCAGCGCTGTGGCAGCGGGGGCAGCAGATACGCAGTATTTT. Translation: CASSAVAAGAADTQYF.

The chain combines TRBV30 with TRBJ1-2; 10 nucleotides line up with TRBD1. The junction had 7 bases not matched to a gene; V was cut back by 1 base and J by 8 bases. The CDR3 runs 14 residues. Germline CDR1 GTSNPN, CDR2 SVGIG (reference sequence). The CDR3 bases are TGTGCCTGGAGTGCCTTGACAGGGGGCCGGGGCTACACCTTC. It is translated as CAWSALTGGRGYTF. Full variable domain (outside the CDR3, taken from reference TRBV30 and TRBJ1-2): SQTIHQWPATLVQPVGSPLSLECTVEGTSNPNLYWYRQAAGRGLQLLFYSVGIGQISSEVPQNLSASRPQDRQFILSSKKLLLSDSGFYLCAWSALTGGRGYTFGSGTRLTVV.

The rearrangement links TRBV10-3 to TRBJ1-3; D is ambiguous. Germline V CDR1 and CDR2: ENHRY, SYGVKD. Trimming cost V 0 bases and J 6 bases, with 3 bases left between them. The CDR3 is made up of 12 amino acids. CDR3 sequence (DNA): TGTGCCATCAGTGAGTCGCTAAACACCATATATTTT. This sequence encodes CAISESLNTIYF.

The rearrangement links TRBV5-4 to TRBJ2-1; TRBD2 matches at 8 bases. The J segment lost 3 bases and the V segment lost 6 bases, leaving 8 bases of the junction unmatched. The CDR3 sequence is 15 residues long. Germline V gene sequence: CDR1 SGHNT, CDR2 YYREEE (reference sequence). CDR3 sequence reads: CASIPGGGSYNEQFF. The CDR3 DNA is TGTGCCAGCATCCCGGGGGGGGGAAGCTACAATGAGCAGTTCTTC.

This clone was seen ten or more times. The CDR3 coding sequence is TGTGCCAGCAGCCTAGGGACAGGGTTCGGAAACGAGCAGTACTTC. This encodes CASSLGTGFGNEQYF. The chain is built from TRBV11-3 and TRBJ2-7, with TRBD1 matching 9 bases. CDR1 is SGHNT, CDR2 YENEEA, per germline. There are 15 residues in the CDR3. V was pared by 5 bases and J by 5 bases, with 10 bases of the junction left unmatched.

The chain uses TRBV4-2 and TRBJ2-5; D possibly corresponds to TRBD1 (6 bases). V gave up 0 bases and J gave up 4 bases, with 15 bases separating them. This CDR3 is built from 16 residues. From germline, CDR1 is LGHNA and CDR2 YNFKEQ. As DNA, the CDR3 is TGTGCCAGCAGCCAAGAAGGGGGAATTTCGTTAGAGACCCAGTACTTC. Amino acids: CASSQEGGISLETQYF.

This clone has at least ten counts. CDR3 region: CASSASGVAGEQFF. CDR3 DNA sequence: TGTGCCAGTAGTGCTAGCGGTGTCGCAGGTGAGCAGTTCTTC. This chain connects TRBV19 to TRBJ2-1; 7 bases align to TRBD2. V was pared by 5 bases and J by 9 bases, with 10 bases of the junction left unmatched. CDR3 size: 14 residues. Germline-derived CDR1 and CDR2 are LNHDA and SQIVND (reference sequence).

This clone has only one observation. For the CDR3, the DNA is TGTGCCAGCAGTTCCCTCAAGACTAGCGGGGGGTCCCACTCCTACAATGAGCAGTTCTTC. Translated, it gives CASSSLKTSGGSHSYNEQFF. The rearrangement links TRBV28 to TRBJ2-1; 13 nucleotides agree with TRBD2. Trimming took 4 bases from V and 0 from J; bases not matched to a gene: 12. The germline CDR1 and CDR2 sequences are MDHEN and SYDVKM. This CDR3 has 20 amino acids.

The CDR3 is CASSRIVVAKNIQYF. DNA for the CDR3: TGTGCCAGTAGTCGCATAGTGGTGGCCAAAAACATTCAGTACTTC. This sequence joins TRBV19 and TRBJ2-4; D is ambiguous. V shed 5 bases and J shed 1 base, with 12 bases lying between them. The length of the CDR3 is 15 residues. Germline CDR1 is LNHDA and CDR2 is SQIVND (reference sequence).

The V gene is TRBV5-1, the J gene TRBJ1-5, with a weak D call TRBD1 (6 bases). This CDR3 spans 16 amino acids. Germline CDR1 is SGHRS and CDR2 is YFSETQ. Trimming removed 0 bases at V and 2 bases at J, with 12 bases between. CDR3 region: CASSLAGGGGNQPQHF. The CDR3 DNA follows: TGCGCCAGCAGCTTGGCGGGAGGGGGGGGCAATCAGCCCCAGCATTTT.

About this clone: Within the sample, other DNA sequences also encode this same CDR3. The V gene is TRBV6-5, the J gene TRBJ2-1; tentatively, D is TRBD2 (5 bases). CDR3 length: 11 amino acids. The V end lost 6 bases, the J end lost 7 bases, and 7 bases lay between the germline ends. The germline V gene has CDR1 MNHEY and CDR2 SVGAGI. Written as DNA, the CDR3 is TGTGCCAGCAGCCGGAGGAATGAGCAGTTCTTC. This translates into CASSRRNEQFF.

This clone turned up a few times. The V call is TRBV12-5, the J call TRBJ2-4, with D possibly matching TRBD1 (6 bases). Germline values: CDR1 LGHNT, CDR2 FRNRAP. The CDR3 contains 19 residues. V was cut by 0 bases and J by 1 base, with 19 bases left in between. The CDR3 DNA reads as TGTGCTAGTGGTTTGGTACTAAGACAGGACCAAGGGGCCAAAAACATTCAGTACTTC. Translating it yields CASGLVLRQDQGAKNIQYF.

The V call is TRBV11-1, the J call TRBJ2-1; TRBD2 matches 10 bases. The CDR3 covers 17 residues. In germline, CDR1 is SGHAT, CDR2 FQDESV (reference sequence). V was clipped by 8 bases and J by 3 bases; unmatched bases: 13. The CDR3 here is CASGRGPSGGYYNEQFF. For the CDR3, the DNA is TGTGCCAGCGGCCGAGGGCCTAGCGGGGGATACTACAATGAGCAGTTCTTC.

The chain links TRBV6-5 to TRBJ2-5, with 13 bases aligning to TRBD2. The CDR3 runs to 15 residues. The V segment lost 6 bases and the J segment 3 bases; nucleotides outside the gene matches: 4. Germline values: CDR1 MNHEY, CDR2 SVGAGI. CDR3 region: CASSPGLAGKETQYF. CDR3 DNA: TGTGCCAGCAGCCCGGGACTAGCGGGGAAAGAGACCCAGTACTTC.

The CDR3: CASIEGGLGTDTQYF. DNA for the CDR3: TGTGCCAGCATCGAGGGGGGGCTGGGCACAGATACGCAGTATTTT. The V gene is TRBV6-1, the J gene TRBJ2-3, with D perhaps matching TRBD2 (7 bases). Trimming stripped 7 bases from V and 1 base from J, with 15 bases between. Germline V gives CDR1 MNHNS, CDR2 SASEGT. This CDR3 is 15 amino acids long.

The CDR3 sequence: CASSPFAAATYEQYF. CDR3 nucleotide sequence: TGTGCCAGCTCACCCTTTGCGGCGGCGACCTACGAGCAGTACTTC. The chain combines TRBV18 with TRBJ2-7; D is ambiguous. V dropped 3 bases and J dropped 2 bases, with 14 bases sitting between them. The length of the CDR3 is 15 residues. Germline values: CDR1 KGHSH, CDR2 LQKENI.

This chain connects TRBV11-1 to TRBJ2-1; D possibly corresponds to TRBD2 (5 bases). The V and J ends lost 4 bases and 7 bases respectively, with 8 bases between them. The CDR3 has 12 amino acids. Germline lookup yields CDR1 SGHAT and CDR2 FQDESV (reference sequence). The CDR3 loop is CASSSRGNEQFF. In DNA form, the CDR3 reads TGTGCCAGCAGCTCTCGGGGAAATGAGCAGTTCTTC.

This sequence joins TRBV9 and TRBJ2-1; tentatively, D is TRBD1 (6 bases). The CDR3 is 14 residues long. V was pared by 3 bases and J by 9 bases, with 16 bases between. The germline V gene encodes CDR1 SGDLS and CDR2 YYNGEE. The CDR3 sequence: CASSARGGSSEQFF. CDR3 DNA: TGTGCCAGCAGCGCCCGAGGGGGATCTAGTGAGCAGTTCTTC. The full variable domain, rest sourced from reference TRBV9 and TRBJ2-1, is DSGVTQTPKHLITATGQRVTLRCSPRSGDLSVYWYQQSLDQGLQFLIQYYNGEERAKGNILERFSAQQFPDLHSELNLSSLELGDSALYFCASSARGGSSEQFFGPGTRLTVL.

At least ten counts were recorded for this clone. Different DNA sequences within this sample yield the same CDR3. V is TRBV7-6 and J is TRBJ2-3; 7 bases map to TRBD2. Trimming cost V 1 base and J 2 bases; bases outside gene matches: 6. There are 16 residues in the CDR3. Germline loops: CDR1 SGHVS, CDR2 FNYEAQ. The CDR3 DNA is TGTGCCAGCAGCTTAGATTGGGGGGGGAACACAGATACGCAGTATTTT. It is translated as CASSLDWGGNTDTQYF.

The CDR3 loop reads CASSLGRGAETQYF. DNA of the CDR3: TGCGCCAGCAGCTTGGGGAGGGGCGCGGAGACCCAGTACTTC. V and J are TRBV5-1 and TRBJ2-5, with D possibly matching TRBD2 (6 bases). The CDR3 covers 14 residues. Trimming pared 0 bases from V and 5 bases from J, leaving 11 bases between. Germline lookup yields CDR1 SGHRS and CDR2 YFSETQ.

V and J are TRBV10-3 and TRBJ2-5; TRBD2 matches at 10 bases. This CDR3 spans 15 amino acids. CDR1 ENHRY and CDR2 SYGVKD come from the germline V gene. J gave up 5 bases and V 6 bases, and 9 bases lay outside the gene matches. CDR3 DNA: TGTGCCATCAGCTCTAGCGGGGGAAGATCTGAGACCCAGTACTTC. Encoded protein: CAISSSGGRSETQYF.

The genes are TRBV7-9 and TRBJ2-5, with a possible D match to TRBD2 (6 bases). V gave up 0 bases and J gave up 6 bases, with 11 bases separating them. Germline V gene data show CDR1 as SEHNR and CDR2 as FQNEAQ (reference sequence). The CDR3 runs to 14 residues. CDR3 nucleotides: TGTGCCAGCAGCTTAGCGGAGGGTGAAAAGACCCAGTACTTC. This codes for CASSLAEGEKTQYF.

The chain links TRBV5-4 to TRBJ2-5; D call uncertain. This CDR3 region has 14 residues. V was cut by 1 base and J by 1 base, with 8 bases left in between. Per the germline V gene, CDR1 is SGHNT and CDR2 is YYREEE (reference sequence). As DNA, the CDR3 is TGTGCCAGCAGCTTGAGTGGGCCCCAAGAGACCCAGTACTTC. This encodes CASSLSGPQETQYF.

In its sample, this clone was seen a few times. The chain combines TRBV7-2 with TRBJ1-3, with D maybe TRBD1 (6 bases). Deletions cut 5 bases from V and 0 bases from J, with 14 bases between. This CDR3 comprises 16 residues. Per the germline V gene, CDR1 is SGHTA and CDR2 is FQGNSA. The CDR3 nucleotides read TGTGCCAGCAGCCGCGAAAGGACAGCCTCTGGAAACACCATATATTTT. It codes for CASSRERTASGNTIYF.

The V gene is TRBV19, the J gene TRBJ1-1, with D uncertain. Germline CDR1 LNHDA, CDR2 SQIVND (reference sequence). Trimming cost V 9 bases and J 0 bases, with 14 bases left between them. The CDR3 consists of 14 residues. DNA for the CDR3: TGTGCCAGCTTGGACCTCCCCATGAACACTGAAGCTTTCTTT. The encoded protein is CASLDLPMNTEAFF.

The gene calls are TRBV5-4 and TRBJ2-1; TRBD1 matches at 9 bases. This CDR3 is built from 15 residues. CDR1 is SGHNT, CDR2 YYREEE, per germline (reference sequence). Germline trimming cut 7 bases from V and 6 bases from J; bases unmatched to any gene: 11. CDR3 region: CASGSGTGTFNEQFF. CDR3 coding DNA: TGTGCCAGCGGGTCCGGGACAGGGACTTTCAATGAGCAGTTCTTC.